A single sample gave rise to the 20 T cell receptor beta chains below, sequenced in a study of cytomegalovirus exposure and HLA in healthy donors. PCR used 60 Vbeta primers and 13 Jbeta primers. The method was immunoSEQ multiplex PCR; TCRdb's version includes in-frame clones alone and lacks a portion of them. The sample comprises fewer than 200,000 clones, about 80% of which are singletons, and around 2.2% rests with the top ten. Material: PBMCs. These receptors all come from a woman in her 30s in good health and CMV-seronegative.

The chain recombines TRBV13 with TRBJ2-7; D is perhaps TRBD1 (6 bases). The CDR3 totals 15 residues. V was cut by 0 bases and J by 2 bases, with 11 bases left in between. Germline CDR1 is PRHDT and CDR2 is FYEKMQ (reference sequence). This CDR3 reads CASSLGLWGPYEQYF. The CDR3 DNA is TGTGCCAGCAGCTTAGGCCTTTGGGGGCCCTACGAGCAGTACTTC.

This chain uses TRBV9 with TRBJ2-1; 12 nucleotides align to TRBD2. The CDR3 extends over 15 amino acids. V was pared by 4 bases and J by 6 bases, with 5 bases of the junction left unmatched. The germline gives CDR1 SGDLS, CDR2 YYNGEE. CDR3 DNA: TGTGCCAGCAGCTCCACTAGCGGGGGGATCAATGAGCAGTTCTTC. Translating gives CASSSTSGGINEQFF.

V and J are TRBV5-5 and TRBJ1-5; D gene uncertain. CDR1 is SGHKS, CDR2 YYEKEE, per germline (reference sequence). The CDR3 sequence is 14 residues long. V lost 1 base and J 0 bases, leaving 5 bases between the germline ends. The DNA for the CDR3 is TGTGCCAGCAGCTTGTACTATAGCAATCAGCCCCAGCATTTT. As protein: CASSLYYSNQPQHF.

The rearrangement links TRBV6-5 to TRBJ2-2; 8 bases match TRBD1. Losses at the gene ends were 6 bases for V and 5 bases for J; bases not matched to a gene: 8. This CDR3 spans 15 amino acids. CDR1 and CDR2 from the germline V gene are MNHEY and SVGAGI. CDR3 in DNA: TGTGCCAGCAGCCAGCAGGGGGCGGGTACCGGGGAGCTGTTTTTT. This translates into CASSQQGAGTGELFF.

This rearrangement joins TRBV28 to TRBJ2-5; D may be TRBD2 (5 bases). Germline V CDR1 and CDR2: MDHEN, SYDVKM. The V end was cut by 2 bases, the J end by 4 bases, with 14 bases between. The CDR3 has 15 residues. The CDR3 region is CASSLPTSGGETQYF. The CDR3 DNA follows: TGTGCCAGCAGTTTACCTACGTCTGGAGGAGAGACCCAGTACTTC.

The rearrangement joins TRBV12-2 to TRBJ2-5; the table's TRBD2 call for D was not verified on the DNA. TRBV12-2 is deemed a pseudogene. This CDR3 spans 14 amino acids. DNA of the CDR3: TGTGCAAGTCGCTTAGGGACTGTCCAAGAGACCCAGTACTTC. This codes for CASRLGTVQETQYF.

The chain carries TRBV10-3 and TRBJ1-1; D not certain. CDR1 and CDR2 from the germline V gene are ENHRY and SYGVKD. There are 13 residues in the CDR3. V lost 4 bases to trimming and J lost 2 bases, with 8 bases between them. CDR3: CAISVEVNTEAFF. The CDR3 DNA is TGTGCCATCAGTGTAGAAGTCAACACTGAAGCTTTCTTT.

DNA for the CDR3: TGTGCCAGCAGCGTGAACCCGGGACAGGGTAACGAGCAGTACTTC. This sequence encodes CASSVNPGQGNEQYF. The chain is built from TRBV9 and TRBJ2-7, with TRBD1 matching over 9 bases. CDR1 is SGDLS and CDR2 is YYNGEE in the germline V gene. CDR3 length: 15 residues. Germline trimming cut 2 bases from V and 5 bases from J; bases unmatched to any gene: 8.

This clone came up a few times. One junction end disagrees with the germline gene, perhaps due to a read error. This chain links TRBV30 with TRBJ2-6; possible D gene TRBD1, 5 bases. CDR1 and CDR2 (germline): GTSNPN, SVGIG (reference sequence). This CDR3 is built from 15 residues. The CDR3 loop reads CAWSGQPSGANGLTF. CDR3 DNA sequence: TGTGCCTGGAGTGGTCAACCATCTGGGGCCAACGGCCTGACTTTC. Supplemented by reference TRBV30 and TRBJ2-6, the full variable domain reads SQTIHQWPATLVQPVGSPLSLECTVEGTSNPNLYWYRQAAGRGLQLLFYSVGIGQISSEVPQNLSASRPQDRQFILSSKKLLLSDSGFYLCAWSGQPSGANGLTFGAGSRLTVL.

The rearrangement links TRBV18 to TRBJ2-7; maybe TRBD1 (6 bases). Trimming stripped 3 bases from V and 2 bases from J, with 17 bases between. This CDR3 has 16 amino acids. Germline V gene sequence: CDR1 KGHSH, CDR2 LQKENI. CDR3 coding DNA: TGTGCCAGCTCACCCCAGGGTTTACAGGGCCCCTACGAGCAGTACTTC. The encoded protein is CASSPQGLQGPYEQYF.

The chain has TRBV28 and TRBJ1-2; the D is unclear. The CDR3 spans 15 residues. CDR1 is MDHEN, CDR2 SYDVKM, per germline. The V gene lost 4 bases and the J gene lost 1 base, with 13 bases spanning the gap. DNA of the CDR3: TGTGCCAGCAGTTCCCTGGCGGGCGGTAACTATGGCTACACCTTC. Its protein product is CASSSLAGGNYGYTF.

The rearrangement joins TRBV4-3 to TRBJ2-7; TRBD1 aligns across 8 bases. J was trimmed by 3 bases and V by 6 bases; bases with no gene match: 7. This CDR3 has 14 residues. Germline values: CDR1 LGHNA, CDR2 YSLEER. The CDR3 is CASRPGRGHYEQYF. CDR3 sequence (DNA): TGCGCCAGCAGGCCGGGCAGGGGGCACTACGAGCAGTACTTC.

This clone was counted between two and nine times. This chain links TRBV11-2 with TRBJ2-1, with D perhaps TRBD1 (5 bases). The germline V gene encodes CDR1 SGHAT and CDR2 FQNNGV. This CDR3 comprises 16 residues. The V end lost 5 bases, the J end lost 0 bases, and 14 bases lay between the germline ends. The CDR3 nucleotides are TGTGCCAGCAGCCCCAGGACAAGGAGCTCCTACAATGAGCAGTTCTTC. As protein: CASSPRTRSSYNEQFF.

The chain couples TRBV4-1 to TRBJ2-3, with D unclear. Looked up from germline, CDR1 is MGHRA and CDR2 is YSYEKL. Trimming shortened V by 1 base and J by 3 bases, and 5 bases separated the two germline ends. The CDR3 extends over 13 amino acids. CDR3 DNA sequence: TGCGCCAGCAGCCAAGGTAGTACAGATACGCAGTATTTT. The encoded protein is CASSQGSTDTQYF.

In this sample, this clone turned up a few times. The V and J genes are TRBV9 and TRBJ2-2; D gene ambiguous. The ends were cut back, 0 bases at V and 3 bases at J, with 3 bases in the middle. The CDR3 totals 13 residues. Germline values: CDR1 SGDLS, CDR2 YYNGEE. CDR3 protein: CASSVADTGELFF. DNA of the CDR3: TGTGCCAGCAGCGTAGCTGACACCGGGGAGCTGTTTTTT.

The V and J genes are TRBV18 and TRBJ2-5, with D perhaps matching TRBD2 (6 bases). CDR3 length equals 14 residues. Trimming took off 2 bases at V and 5 bases at J, with 12 bases between the two ends. Germline V gives CDR1 KGHSH, CDR2 LQKENI. The CDR3 here is CASSPGIGGETQYF. In nucleotides, the CDR3 is TGTGCCAGCTCACCAGGGATAGGAGGGGAGACCCAGTACTTC.

This clone was seen only once. The rearrangement joins TRBV29-1 to TRBJ1-2; maybe TRBD1 (6 bases). CDR3 length: 14 amino acids. CDR1 and CDR2 from the germline V gene are SQVTM and ANQGSEA. Trimming stripped 5 bases from V and 1 base from J, with 14 bases between. CDR3 sequence: CSVKAGEFNYGYTF. DNA of the CDR3: TGCAGCGTTAAAGCAGGGGAGTTTAACTATGGCTACACCTTC.

This chain connects TRBV5-1 to TRBJ2-3; D possibly corresponds to TRBD2 (5 bases). The CDR3 covers 14 residues. V gave up 1 base and J gave up 2 bases, with 8 bases separating them. Germline lookup yields CDR1 SGHRS and CDR2 YFSETQ. The CDR3 coding sequence is TGCGCCAGCAGCTTGCGAGGGATCACAGATACGCAGTATTTT. This sequence encodes CASSLRGITDTQYF. The variable domain in full, completed from reference TRBV5-1 and TRBJ2-3, reads KAGVTQTPRYLIKTRGQQVTLSCSPISGHRSVSWYQQTPGQGLQFLFEYFSETQRNKGNFPGRFSGRQFSNSRSEMNVSTLELGDSALYLCASSLRGITDTQYFGPGTRLTVL.

This rearrangement joins TRBV7-6 to TRBJ2-1; 7 bases match TRBD2. The CDR3 contains 15 residues. With V trimmed by 5 bases and J by 5 bases, 9 bases remained unmatched. CDR1 SGHVS and CDR2 FNYEAQ come from the germline V gene. The CDR3 bases are TGTGCCAGCAGCACGATGGGGGGGGACCACAATGAGCAGTTCTTC. Translating gives CASSTMGGDHNEQFF.

This chain links TRBV27 with TRBJ2-5, with 13 bases identical to TRBD2. Germline V gene data show CDR1 as MNHEY and CDR2 as SMNVEV (reference sequence). Trimming cost V 6 bases and J 4 bases; bases outside gene matches: 5. This CDR3 has 15 residues. Here the CDR3 DNA reads TGTGCCAGCAGAAGACTAGCGGGAGGAGGAGAGACCCAGTACTTC. This gives the protein CASRRLAGGGETQYF.